Listed below are T cell receptor beta chains from one sample, sequenced in a study of blood T cells in healthy people across ages. MiXCR, run by TCRdb on the 5' RACE reads, gives a single entry per CDR3 protein. The table has over 1,300,000 distinct CDR3 sequences, approximately 59% seen once. The sequencing input was blood. The receptors derive from a young man in good health. Each CDR3 is given with its conserved first and last residue. A D gene is named only where the DNA matches it firmly. Only part of the rows carry a size: once, few, many, or a class if the clone is expanded.

d_gene,abundance,j_gene,v_gene,CDR3aa,CDR3nt
-,-,TRBJ2-1,TRBV5-1,CASSFRTSGAEQFF,TGCGCCAGCAGCTTTCGGACGAGTGGCGCTGAGCAGTTCTTC
-,-,TRBJ2-1,TRBV12-3/TRBV12-4,CASSWNEQFF,TGTGCCAGCAGTTGGAATGAGCAGTTCTTC
-,few,TRBJ2-1,TRBV9,CASSVDGFVYNEQFF,TGTGCCAGCAGCGTAGATGGTTTCGTATACAATGAGCAGTTCTTC
TRBD2,-,TRBJ2-7,TRBV20-1,CSARDPAGGTYEQYF,TGCAGTGCTAGAGATCCAGCGGGGGGTACCTACGAGCAGTACTTC
TRBD2,-,TRBJ2-1,TRBV24-1,CATRTSGGRGEQFF,TGTGCCACCCGGACTAGCGGGGGACGAGGAGAGCAGTTCTTC
TRBD2,-,TRBJ2-5,TRBV3-1,CASSQDDRRGEQYF,TGTGCCAGCAGCCAAGACGACAGGCGGGGGGAGCAGTACTTC
TRBD2,-,TRBJ2-5,TRBV4-1,CASSPGLEGETQYF,TGCGCCAGCAGCCCAGGACTAGAGGGAGAGACCCAGTACTTC
-,-,TRBJ2-1,TRBV20-1,CSARPPGQSYNEQFF,TGCAGTGCTAGACCTCCGGGACAAAGCTACAATGAGCAGTTCTTC
-,few,TRBJ2-3,TRBV6-6,CASRYSPGTNTDTQYF,TGTGCCAGCAGGTACTCTCCCGGGACAAACACAGATACGCAGTATTTT
TRBD1,few,TRBJ2-7,TRBV7-2,CASRRQGNYEQYF,TGTGCCAGCAGACGACAGGGTAACTACGAGCAGTACTTC
TRBD2,-,TRBJ2-1,TRBV29-1,CSVEGLEHNEQFF,TGCAGCGTTGAGGGACTAGAGCACAATGAGCAGTTCTTC
TRBD1,-,TRBJ1-6,TRBV6-5,CASSYGDREDSPLHF,TGTGCCAGCAGTTACGGGGACAGGGAGGATTCACCCCTCCACTTT
-,-,TRBJ2-6,TRBV6-5,CASKKIYPGANVLTF,TGTGCCAGCAAGAAGATCTACCCTGGGGCCAACGTCCTGACTTTC
TRBD1,few,TRBJ1-4,TRBV15,CATSWDSSTNEKLFF,TGTGCCACCAGCTGGGACAGTTCAACTAATGAAAAACTGTTTTTT
-,-,TRBJ2-4,TRBV11-2,CASSLEGTAGIQYF,TGTGCCAGCAGCTTAGAGGGGACGGCGGGCATTCAGTACTTC
-,-,TRBJ2-7,TRBV5-1,CASSLDNRRGNEQYF,TGCGCCAGCAGCTTGGATAACAGAAGGGGAAACGAGCAGTACTTC
-,-,TRBJ2-1,TRBV21-1,CASSLGGGMTSYNEQFF,TGTGCCAGCAGCCTTGGCGGGGGGATGACCTCCTACAATGAGCAGTTCTTC
-,-,TRBJ2-7,TRBV7-9,CASSPSRAGLNYEQYF,TGCGCCAGCAGCCCAAGTCGGGCAGGCCTAAACTACGAGCAGTACTTC
TRBD1,few,TRBJ2-1,TRBV10-3,CAISGNTGAPSSYNEQFF,TGTGCCATCAGTGGAAATACAGGGGCGCCTAGCTCCTACAATGAGCAGTTCTTC
-,few,TRBJ1-5,TRBV4-2,CASSQDNRVYQPQHF,TGTGCCAGCAGCCAAGATAACAGGGTATACCAGCCCCAGCATTTT
TRBD1,few,TRBJ1-4,TRBV25-1,CASKKGTDNEKLFF,TGTGCCAGCAAAAAGGGGACAGATAATGAAAAACTGTTTTTT
-,-,TRBJ2-4,TRBV6-5,CASTAGGKNIQYF,TGTGCCAGCACGGCTGGGGGAAAAAACATTCAGTACTTC
-,-,TRBJ2-1,TRBV6-2/TRBV6-3,CASSYGSWGDNEQFF,TGTGCCAGCAGTTACGGATCATGGGGGGACAATGAGCAGTTCTTC
-,-,TRBJ2-7,TRBV5-1,CSSSLTAGTSSSYEQYF,TGCTCCAGCAGCTTGACGGCGGGAACGTCGAGCTCCTACGAGCAGTACTTC
TRBD1,-,TRBJ2-7,TRBV4-2,CANSQVGTGYEQYF,TGTGCCAACAGCCAAGTCGGGACAGGCTACGAGCAGTACTTC
TRBD1,few,TRBJ1-2,TRBV7-9,CASSLGTGTGPTYGYTF,TGTGCCAGCAGCTTAGGGACCGGGACAGGTCCGACTTATGGCTACACCTTC
-,once,TRBJ2-7,TRBV7-9,CASSLLLLGSVRYEQYF,TGTGCCAGCAGCTTACTATTGCTCGGGAGCGTACGGTACGAGCAGTACTTC
-,-,TRBJ1-2,TRBV12-5,CASGLEARSGYTF,TGTGCTAGTGGTTTGGAGGCCCGGTCGGGCTACACCTTC
-,-,TRBJ1-1,TRBV6-5,CASLRDTEAFF,TGTGCCAGTTTGAGGGACACTGAAGCTTTCTTT
-,-,TRBJ2-7,TRBV7-9,CASSDAGQNYEQYF,TGTGCCAGCAGCGACGCCGGGCAAAACTACGAGCAGTACTTC
-,-,TRBJ2-1,TRBV14,CASSLTSRPVYNEQFF,TGTGCCAGCAGCCTCACCAGCAGGCCTGTATACAATGAGCAGTTCTTC
-,-,TRBJ1-2,TRBV24-1,CATSEQGLICTF,TGTGCCACCAGTGAACAAGGACTGATCTGCACCTTC
TRBD2,-,TRBJ2-5,TRBV7-9,CASSLGGSPETQYF,TGTGCCAGCAGCTTAGGCGGGAGTCCTGAGACCCAGTACTTC
-,few,TRBJ1-2,TRBV7-2,CASSQYPQGGYTF,TGTGCCAGCAGCCAATACCCACAGGGTGGCTACACCTTC
TRBD2,-,TRBJ2-7,TRBV7-9,CASSGTSGKDEQYF,TGTGCCAGCAGTGGGACTAGCGGGAAGGACGAGCAGTACTTC
-,few,TRBJ2-3,TRBV7-2,CATHASGDTQYF,TGTGCCACCCACGCCTCGGGGGATACGCAGTATTTT
TRBD1,-,TRBJ1-4,TRBV4-1,CAISQLGTDNGKLFF,TGCGCCATCAGCCAGCTCGGGACAGATAACGGGAAACTGTTTTTT
-,-,TRBJ1-6,TRBV4-1,CASSQATGDSPLHF,TGCGCCAGCAGCCAGGCTACGGGGGATTCACCCCTCCACTTT
-,few,TRBJ1-2,TRBV11-2,CASSPSGVRGYTF,TGTGCCAGCAGCCCATCAGGGGTGAGGGGCTACACCTTC
-,few,TRBJ1-1,TRBV25-1,CASSEGMGTQNTEAFF,TGTGCCAGCAGTGAAGGAATGGGGACGCAGAACACTGAAGCTTTCTTT
-,-,TRBJ2-7,TRBV11-2,CASSLSPRDSYEQYF,TGTGCCAGCAGCCTTTCGCCCCGGGACTCTTACGAGCAGTACTTC
-,few,TRBJ2-4,TRBV4-1,CASSPQEAKNIQYF,TGCGCCAGCAGCCCACAGGAGGCCAAAAACATTCAGTACTTC
-,once,TRBJ2-4,TRBV3-1,CANSQGPGAAKNIQYF,TGTGCCAACAGTCAGGGCCCAGGGGCGGCCAAAAACATTCAGTACTTC
TRBD2,-,TRBJ2-1,TRBV7-9,CASRERGGGLYNEQFF,TGTGCCAGCAGGGAGCGCGGGGGGGGGCTCTACAATGAGCAGTTCTTC
TRBD2,-,TRBJ2-5,TRBV14,CASSLRLAGGVETQYF,TGTGCCAGCAGCCTGAGACTAGCGGGAGGCGTGGAGACCCAGTACTTC
-,-,TRBJ2-5,TRBV20-1,CSALTPELEGGLYQETQYF,TGCAGTGCCCTAACCCCGGAACTAGAGGGGGGCTTGTACCAAGAGACCCAGTACTTC
-,many,TRBJ2-7,TRBV20-1,CSARAGAQYYSYEQYF,TGCAGTGCTAGAGCGGGGGCCCAATATTATTCCTACGAGCAGTACTTC
TRBD1,few,TRBJ2-5,TRBV6-6,CASRPGQGLEEQYF,TGTGCCAGCAGGCCGGGACAGGGTTTGGAAGAGCAGTACTTC
-,few,TRBJ2-3,TRBV6-6,CASSYSMRTDTQYF,TGTGCCAGCAGTTACTCGATGCGCACAGATACGCAGTATTTT
TRBD2,-,TRBJ2-5,TRBV20-1,CSARDPTSGRMTETQYF,TGCAGTGCTAGAGACCCGACTAGCGGGAGAATGACAGAGACCCAGTACTTC